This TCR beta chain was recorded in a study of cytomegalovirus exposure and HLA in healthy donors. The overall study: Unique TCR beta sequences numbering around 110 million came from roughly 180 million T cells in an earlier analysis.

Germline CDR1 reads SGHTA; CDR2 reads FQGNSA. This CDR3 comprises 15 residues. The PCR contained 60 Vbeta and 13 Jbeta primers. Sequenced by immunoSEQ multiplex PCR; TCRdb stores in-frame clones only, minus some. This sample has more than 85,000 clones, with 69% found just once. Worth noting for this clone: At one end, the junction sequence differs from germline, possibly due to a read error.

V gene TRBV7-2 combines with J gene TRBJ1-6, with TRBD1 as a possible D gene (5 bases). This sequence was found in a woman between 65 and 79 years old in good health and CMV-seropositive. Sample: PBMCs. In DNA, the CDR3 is TGTGCCAGCAGCTTAGAAGACAGTAATAAATCACCCCTCCACTTT. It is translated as CASSLEDSNKSPLHF.